Listed here are 31 T cell receptor beta chains from one sample, sequenced in a study of identical twins. TCRdb fed the 5' RACE reads into MiXCR, producing one record per CDR3 protein. The table lists 200,000 to 250,000 distinct CDR3 sequences, approximately 8.3% of them singletons, with about 1.8% in the top ten. This sample also belongs to another study, concerning yellow fever vaccine responses in identical twins.

The source material was memory (CD45RO+) T cells sorted from blood. These receptors all come from a woman under 30 in good health.

Many counts were recorded for this clonotype. This sequence joins TRBV11-2 and TRBJ2-1, with D maybe TRBD2 (5 bases). CDR1 and CDR2 from the germline V gene are SGHAT and FQNNGV. Trimming pared 2 bases from V and 5 bases from J, leaving 10 bases between. This CDR3 has 14 amino acids. The CDR3 reads CASSLSGWDNEQFF. The CDR3, as DNA: TGTGCCAGCAGCTTATCGGGATGGGACAATGAGCAGTTCTTC.

In this sample, this clonotype turned up a few times. The chain carries TRBV5-1 and TRBJ2-3, with D tentatively TRBD2 (6 bases). The CDR3 length is 16 residues. Germline CDR1 and CDR2: SGHRS and YFSETQ. The V gene lost 0 bases and the J gene lost 0 bases, with 11 bases spanning the gap. CDR3 nucleotide sequence: TGCGCCAGCAGCTTGGAACCGGGAGTGAGCACAGATACGCAGTATTTT. Its protein is CASSLEPGVSTDTQYF.

This clonotype came up a few times. This chain uses TRBV4-2 with TRBJ1-4, with 9 bases aligning to TRBD1. CDR3 length: 15 amino acids. With V trimmed by 3 bases and J by 6 bases, 5 bases remained unmatched. Germline-derived CDR1 and CDR2 are LGHNA and YNFKEQ. For the CDR3, the DNA is TGTGCCAGCAGCCAGAAACAGGGGGCCGATGAAAAACTGTTTTTT. This sequence encodes CASSQKQGADEKLFF.

The V gene is TRBV28, the J gene TRBJ1-5; possibly TRBD1 for D (5 bases). Germline-derived CDR1 and CDR2 are MDHEN and SYDVKM. The length of the CDR3 is 14 residues. The V and J ends lost 3 bases and 7 bases respectively, with 13 bases between them. The CDR3 protein is CASSLGGLEQPQHF. The CDR3 nucleotides read TGTGCCAGCAGTTTGGGGGGACTCGAGCAGCCCCAGCATTTT.

This clonotype has a count of ten or more. The chain recombines TRBV12-3 or TRBV12-4 with TRBJ2-5, with D perhaps being TRBD1 or TRBD2 (6 bases each). CDR3 length equals 13 residues. V was clipped by 4 bases and J by 3 bases, with 9 bases between them. The DNA of the CDR3 is TGTGCCAGCAGTTGGGGGGCGGAAGAGACCCAGTACTTC. Protein product: CASSWGAEETQYF.

The chain links TRBV20-1 to TRBJ2-5; D is uncertain. V lost 0 bases to trimming and J lost 0 bases, with 14 bases between them. Germline V gene sequence: CDR1 DFQATT, CDR2 SNEGSKA (reference sequence). The CDR3 is 16 amino acids. The CDR3 spells CSARDAHAQNQETQYF. In nucleotides, the CDR3 is TGCAGTGCTAGAGATGCCCACGCCCAGAACCAAGAGACCCAGTACTTC.

The chain employs TRBV6-1 and TRBJ1-6; D remains ambiguous. V was cut by 6 bases and J by 3 bases, with 12 bases left in between. Germline V gene sequence: CDR1 MNHNS, CDR2 SASEGT. CDR3 size: 15 residues. The DNA of the CDR3 is TGTGCCAGCAGGGCTCACGGGAGCTATAATTCACCCCTCCACTTT. Protein sequence: CASRAHGSYNSPLHF.

This clonotype occurred many times. The chain links TRBV20-1 to TRBJ2-7; D unclear. Germline CDR1 and CDR2: DFQATT and SNEGSKA (reference sequence). Between the trimmed V and J ends, which lost 0 bases and 4 bases, there was a span of 7 bases. CDR3 length equals 12 residues. The CDR3 loop is CSARDQSYEQYF. The CDR3 region has the DNA TGCAGTGCTAGAGATCAGTCATACGAGCAGTACTTC.

This clonotype was counted a few times. The chain couples TRBV2 to TRBJ2-7; TRBD1 aligns across 7 bases. Trimming took 9 bases from V and 6 from J; bases not matched to a gene: 5. CDR1 is SNHLY and CDR2 is FYNNEI in the germline V gene. The CDR3 loop spans 11 amino acids. The CDR3 nucleotides read TGTGCCAGTACGACAGGGAGCGAGCAGTACTTC. Translation gives CASTTGSEQYF. Full variable domain (outside the CDR3, taken from reference TRBV2 and TRBJ2-7): EPEVTQTPSHQVTQMGQEVILRCVPISNHLYFYWYRQILGQKVEFLVSFYNNEISEKSEIFDDQFSVERPDGSNFTLKIRSTKLEDSAMYFCASTTGSEQYFGPGTRLTVT.

This clonotype turned up a few times. V is TRBV29-1 and J is TRBJ1-5, with D maybe TRBD1 (5 bases). CDR1 and CDR2 (germline): SQVTM, ANQGSEA. Deletions cut 4 bases from V and 3 bases from J, with 13 bases between. The CDR3 loop spans 14 amino acids. The CDR3 loop reads CSVADRGYNQPQHF. In DNA, the CDR3 is TGCAGCGTTGCGGACCGGGGCTACAATCAGCCCCAGCATTTT.

V and J are TRBV19 and TRBJ2-1; 14 bases line up with TRBD2. Germline trimming cut 8 bases from V and 7 bases from J; bases unmatched to any gene: 4. Germline V lookup: CDR1 LNHDA, CDR2 SQIVND (reference sequence). The length of the CDR3 is 14 residues. The DNA of the CDR3 is TGTGCCAGTGAGGGACTAGCGGGAGCAAATGAGCAGTTCTTC. Its translation: CASEGLAGANEQFF. The full variable domain, its missing parts supplied by reference TRBV19 and TRBJ2-1, is DGGITQSPKYLFRKEGQNVTLSCEQNLNHDAMYWYRQDPGQGLRLIYYSQIVNDFQKGDIAEGYSVSREKKESFPLTVTSAQKNPTAFYLCASEGLAGANEQFFGPGTRLTVL.

This clonotype was observed a handful of times. The chain has TRBV29-1 and TRBJ2-5; no firm D call. Germline CDR1 and CDR2: SQVTM and ANQGSEA. The CDR3 is 15 residues long. V lost 4 bases, J lost 1 base, and 16 bases lay in between. CDR3 loop: CSVVKAVLIQETQYF. Written as DNA, the CDR3 is TGCAGCGTTGTTAAGGCGGTACTGATCCAAGAGACCCAGTACTTC. Complete variable domain (other parts from reference TRBV29-1 and TRBJ2-5): SAVISQKPSRDICQRGTSLTIQCQVDSQVTMMFWYRQQPGQSLTLIATANQGSEATYESGFVIDKFPISRPNLTFSTLTVSNMSPEDSSIYLCSVVKAVLIQETQYFGPGTRLLVL.

In this sample, this clonotype turned up a few times. The chain recombines TRBV7-9 with TRBJ2-3; D is possibly TRBD1 or TRBD2 (5 bases each). CDR3 length equals 15 residues. V was trimmed by 5 bases and J by 6 bases, leaving 18 bases between them. Germline V gene data show CDR1 as SEHNR and CDR2 as FQNEAQ (reference sequence). The CDR3 is CASSPRGRIGDTQYF. CDR3 nucleotide sequence: TGTGCCAGCAGCCCCCGGGGACGGATAGGGGATACGCAGTATTTT.

This clonotype has a count of ten or more. V usage is TRBV29-1 and J usage is TRBJ2-5, with D perhaps matching TRBD1 (6 bases). With 3 bases removed from V and 0 bases from J, the gap between germline ends came to 14 bases. CDR1 and CDR2 from the germline V gene are SQVTM and ANQGSEA. The CDR3 is 15 residues long. The CDR3 nucleotides read TGCAGCGTTGAGAGGGGGTCAGGGTACCAAGAGACCCAGTACTTC. It translates to CSVERGSGYQETQYF.

This clonotype was seen more than once but under ten times. V usage is TRBV5-7 and J usage is TRBJ1-6, with a possible D match to TRBD1 (5 bases). TRBV5-7 is flagged as an ORF with uncertain function. V shed 4 bases and J shed 6 bases, with 14 bases lying between them. This CDR3 comprises 15 residues. The DNA for the CDR3 is TGTGCCAGCAGCACCATCAGGGATGGTAATTCACCCCTCCACTTT. Its protein product is CASSTIRDGNSPLHF.

This clonotype has ten or more counts. The V gene is TRBV12-3 or TRBV12-4, the J gene TRBJ2-3; 11 bases fit TRBD2. This CDR3 contains 14 residues. J gave up 3 bases and V 6 bases, and 2 bases lay outside the gene matches. The CDR3 coding sequence is TGTGCCAGCAGGACTAGCGGGATAACAGATACGCAGTATTTT. This sequence encodes CASRTSGITDTQYF.

CDR3 in amino acids: CASSPNTGGFEQYF. The CDR3 DNA reads as TGTGCCAGCAGCCCAAATACGGGGGGTTTCGAGCAGTACTTC. The chain uses TRBV16 and TRBJ2-7; 7 nucleotides align to TRBD2. The trim removed 4 bases at V and 6 bases at J, leaving 9 bases unmatched. Germline CDR1 reads KGHSY; CDR2 reads FQNENV. This CDR3 region has 14 residues.

In this sample, this clonotype turned up many times. The chain links TRBV6-2 or TRBV6-3 to TRBJ2-1; 7 positions agree with TRBD1. This CDR3 has 15 residues. CDR1 is MNHEY, CDR2 SVGEGT, per germline. J lost 6 bases, V lost 8 bases, and 13 bases had no gene match. The CDR3 protein is CASLDPGQTTNEQFF. CDR3 sequence (DNA): TGTGCCAGCCTGGACCCGGGACAGACCACCAATGAGCAGTTCTTC.

In this sample, this clonotype turned up many times. The chain combines TRBV9 with TRBJ2-1; 7 bases fit TRBD2. The CDR3 consists of 15 residues. Germline lookup yields CDR1 SGDLS and CDR2 YYNGEE. Germline trimming cut 1 base from V and 4 bases from J; bases unmatched to any gene: 5. CDR3 region: CASSVTLAEYNEQFF. The CDR3 DNA sequence: TGTGCCAGCAGCGTAACCCTAGCGGAATACAATGAGCAGTTCTTC.

The sample holds a few counts of this clonotype. The chain combines TRBV10-3 with TRBJ1-2; D is undetermined. The germline V gene has CDR1 ENHRY and CDR2 SYGVKD. V was shortened by 8 bases and J by 0 bases, with 7 bases between the two germline ends. The CDR3 extends over 12 amino acids. For the CDR3, the DNA is TGTGCCATCCAGGTGGCTAACTATGGCTACACCTTC. It specifies CAIQVANYGYTF.

With respect to this clonotype: Relative to the germline gene, one junction end is altered; a read error may explain this. The V and J genes are TRBV28 and TRBJ2-7; D remains unclear. CDR1 and CDR2 from the germline V gene are MDHEN and SYDVKM. This CDR3 has 13 residues. This CDR3 is CTSRTQYPYEQYF. The CDR3 region has the DNA TGTACCAGCAGAACTCAGTATCCCTACGAGCAGTACTTC. The full variable domain, with the rest looked up from reference TRBV28 and TRBJ2-7, is DVKVTQSSRYLVKRTGEKVFLECVQDMDHENMFWYRQDPGLGLRLIYFSYDVKMKEKGDIPEGYSVSREKKERFSLILESASTNQTSMYLCTSRTQYPYEQYFGPGTRLTVT.

This clonotype was counted ten times or more. This rearrangement joins TRBV6-1 to TRBJ2-1; D might be TRBD2 (5 bases). V was shortened by 8 bases and J by 9 bases, with 20 bases between the two germline ends. Germline CDR1 and CDR2: MNHNS and SASEGT. The CDR3 consists of 14 residues. CDR3 bases: TGTGCCAGCGAACCGGGAAACCGGTTCGGTGAGCAGTTCTTC. Residues: CASEPGNRFGEQFF.

This clonotype appeared many times. The rearrangement links TRBV27 to TRBJ1-1; D unclear. CDR3 size: 13 residues. V gave up 3 bases and J gave up 5 bases, with 10 bases separating them. CDR1 and CDR2 from the germline V gene are MNHEY and SMNVEV (reference sequence). CDR3 region: CASSFEGRTEAFF. The CDR3 DNA is TGTGCCAGCAGTTTCGAGGGTAGGACTGAAGCTTTCTTT.

This clonotype was counted at least ten times. This rearrangement joins TRBV12-3 or TRBV12-4 to TRBJ1-1; a weak D match, TRBD1 (5 bases). The CDR3 loop spans 13 amino acids. Deletions cut 6 bases from V and 4 bases from J, with 12 bases between. The DNA for the CDR3 is TGTGCCAGCAGGAGGGGTGAAGGCACTGAAGCTTTCTTT. Encoded protein: CASRRGEGTEAFF.

This clonotype was picked up a small number of times. The chain couples TRBV6-1 to TRBJ2-4, with 10 positions matching TRBD2. J was trimmed by 8 bases and V by 7 bases; bases with no gene match: 8. CDR3 length equals 14 residues. The germline V gene has CDR1 MNHNS and CDR2 SASEGT. The CDR3 bases are TGTGCCAGCAAGGTGAAGCGGGAGGGGCACATTCAGTACTTC. The encoded protein is CASKVKREGHIQYF.

V gene TRBV9 combines with J gene TRBJ1-1, with 9 bases identical to TRBD1. The germline CDR1 and CDR2 sequences are SGDLS and YYNGEE. This CDR3 region has 16 residues. The trim removed 2 bases at V and 4 bases at J, leaving 9 bases unmatched. Here the CDR3 reads CASSVGTGMGGTEAFF. The CDR3 DNA follows: TGTGCCAGCAGCGTTGGGACAGGGATGGGGGGCACTGAAGCTTTCTTT.

The V gene is TRBV6-5, the J gene TRBJ2-5, with 9 positions matching TRBD2. V lost 5 bases to trimming and J lost 4 bases; unmatched junction nucleotides: 17. CDR3 length equals 18 residues. In germline, CDR1 is MNHEY, CDR2 SVGAGI. In DNA, the CDR3 is TGTGCCAGCAGTCACCCCGCGAAGACTAGCGGCCAGGGAGAGACCCAGTACTTC. Protein sequence: CASSHPAKTSGQGETQYF.

This clonotype was found many times. The gene calls are TRBV2 and TRBJ2-5, with D possibly TRBD2 on 6 matching bases. Germline values: CDR1 SNHLY, CDR2 FYNNEI. Trimming cost V 10 bases and J 1 base, with 10 bases left between them. CDR3 length: 12 residues. The CDR3 DNA follows: TGTGCCACCGGGGGATTCCAAGAGACCCAGTACTTC. Its protein is CATGGFQETQYF.

The chain employs TRBV20-1 and TRBJ2-2; D is unclear. Germline CDR1 is DFQATT and CDR2 is SNEGSKA (reference sequence). V was pared by 5 bases and J by 6 bases, with 10 bases between. The CDR3 is 12 amino acids. The CDR3 is CSAERDAGELFF. CDR3 nucleotide sequence: TGCAGTGCTGAAAGAGACGCCGGGGAGCTGTTTTTT.

This clonotype was observed a handful of times. A much larger clonotype is one base distant, so this may be a read error. In DNA, the CDR3 is TGTGCCAGCAGTGAAACAGGGGCCAACCCTGAAGCTTTCTTT. Translating it yields CASSETGANPEAFF. The chain recombines TRBV6-1 with TRBJ1-1; 7 positions agree with TRBD1. The germline CDR1 and CDR2 sequences are MNHNS and SASEGT. Unmatched junction bases numbered 6, after V lost 2 bases and J lost 6 bases. The CDR3 runs 14 residues.

V usage is TRBV14 and J usage is TRBJ2-3; no firm D call. This CDR3 is 17 amino acids long. V lost 3 bases to trimming and J lost 0 bases, with 16 bases between them. Germline CDR1 is SGHDN and CDR2 is FVKESK. The CDR3 region is CASSHPDGRTSTDTQYF. The CDR3 nucleotides are TGTGCCAGCAGCCATCCTGACGGACGTACTAGCACAGATACGCAGTATTTT.